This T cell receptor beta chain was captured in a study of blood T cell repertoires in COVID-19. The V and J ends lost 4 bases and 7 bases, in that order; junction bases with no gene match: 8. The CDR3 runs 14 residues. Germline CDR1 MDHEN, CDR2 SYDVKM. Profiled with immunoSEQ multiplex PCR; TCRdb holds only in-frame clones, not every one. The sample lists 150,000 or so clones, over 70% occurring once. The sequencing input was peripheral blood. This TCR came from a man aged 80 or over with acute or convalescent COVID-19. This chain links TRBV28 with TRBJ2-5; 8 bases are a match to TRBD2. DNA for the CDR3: TGTGCCAGCAGTTACCCTCGGCGGGAGGCGACCCAGTACTTC. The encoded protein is CASSYPRREATQYF.